Following are 25 T cell receptor beta chains from one sample sequenced in a study of T-cell reconstitution after alpha-beta-depleted transplantation in children. Unique molecular identifiers were incorporated into the prepared TCRbeta library. TCRdb re-analysed the PCR reads in MiXCR, keeping a single row per CDR3 protein. The sample contains about 350,000 distinct CDR3 sequences, 10% to 15% of which appear only once. Source: PBMCs, taken from the stem cell graft. The receptors derive from a human donor who donated a stem cell graft to a child with Fanconi anemia.

This clonotype has ten or more counts. The chain has TRBV7-9 and TRBJ1-3; no clear D. Germline assignment: CDR1 SEHNR and CDR2 FQNEAQ (reference sequence). V lost 5 bases, J lost 4 bases, and 3 bases lay in between. The CDR3 has 11 residues. CDR3 sequence (DNA): TGTGCCAGCAGCCCCGGAAACACCATATATTTT. The encoded protein is CASSPGNTIYF.

The table lists this clonotype with a few counts. The genes are TRBV3-1 and TRBJ2-3, with D uncertain. Trimming took 3 bases from V and 4 from J, leaving 5 bases between them. There are 12 residues in the CDR3. CDR1 and CDR2 from the germline V gene are LGHDT and YNNKEL (reference sequence). Here the CDR3 DNA reads TGTGCCAGCAGCCACGATGCAGATACGCAGTATTTT. Protein: CASSHDADTQYF.

The chain combines TRBV5-6 with TRBJ2-2, with 8 nucleotides matching TRBD2. Germline trimming cut 3 bases from V and 3 bases from J; bases unmatched to any gene: 10. CDR1 and CDR2 from the germline V gene are SGHDT and YYEEEE. The CDR3 loop spans 17 amino acids. The CDR3 region is CASSSTFGGVDTGELFF. Here the CDR3 DNA reads TGTGCCAGCAGCTCCACCTTCGGGGGGGTAGACACCGGGGAGCTGTTTTTT. Together with reference TRBV5-6 and TRBJ2-2, the CDR3 gives the full variable domain: DAGVTQSPTHLIKTRGQQVTLRCSPKSGHDTVSWYQQALGQGPQFIFQYYEEEERQRGNFPDRFSGHQFPNYSSELNVNALLLGDSALYLCASSSTFGGVDTGELFFGEGSRLTVL.

In this sample, this clonotype turned up many times. This chain connects TRBV15 to TRBJ1-5; D ambiguous. Germline values: CDR1 LNHNV, CDR2 YYDKDF (reference sequence). V was trimmed by 1 base and J by 6 bases, leaving 13 bases between them. The length of the CDR3 is 15 residues. The CDR3 DNA sequence: TGTGCCACCAGCAGAGCCCGGGGAGGGTTTCAGCCCCAGCATTTT. Its translation is CATSRARGGFQPQHF.

The rearrangement uses TRBV20-1 and TRBJ2-3; 9 bases align to TRBD2. Germline lookup yields CDR1 DFQATT and CDR2 SNEGSKA (reference sequence). This CDR3 spans 14 amino acids. V shed 0 bases, J shed 7 bases, and the junction held 5 bases outside the gene matches. The chain's CDR3 is CSARDPLAGNTQYF. The CDR3 nucleotides are TGCAGTGCTAGAGATCCTCTAGCGGGGAATACGCAGTATTTT.

This clonotype was found many times. The CDR3 protein is CASSLEIRGDEQFF. The DNA for the CDR3 is TGCGCCAGCAGCTTGGAAATAAGGGGCGATGAGCAGTTCTTC. The J gene is TRBJ2-1, the V gene TRBV5-1; possible D gene TRBD1, 5 bases. Between the trimmed V and J ends, which lost 0 bases and 8 bases, there was a span of 12 bases. Germline CDR1 and CDR2: SGHRS and YFSETQ. The CDR3 covers 14 residues.

This chain uses TRBV4-2 with TRBJ1-1; no definite D call. This CDR3 region has 14 residues. Trimming shortened V by 4 bases and J by 3 bases, and 12 bases separated the two germline ends. The V gene's germline CDR1 is LGHNA and CDR2 YNFKEQ. This CDR3 reads CASSLLPEYTEAFF. In nucleotides, the CDR3 is TGTGCCAGCAGCCTCCTTCCTGAGTACACTGAAGCTTTCTTT.

The table lists this clonotype with a few counts. The chain uses TRBV12-3 or TRBV12-4 and TRBJ1-2; D perhaps matches TRBD1 (5 bases). V lost 6 bases and J 8 bases, leaving 19 bases between the germline ends. The CDR3 consists of 14 residues. CDR3 protein: CASSPGPRLGGYTF. CDR3 nucleotide sequence: TGTGCCAGCAGCCCGGGACCCCGTCTCGGGGGCTACACCTTC.

This clonotype appeared many times. The chain uses TRBV5-1 and TRBJ2-3; 9 positions agree with TRBD1. V shed 5 bases, J shed 5 bases, and the junction held 3 bases outside the gene matches. CDR1 and CDR2 from the germline V gene are SGHRS and YFSETQ. This CDR3 contains 13 residues. CDR3 in amino acids: CASRRTGEDTQYF. For the CDR3, the DNA is TGCGCCAGCAGAAGGACAGGGGAAGATACGCAGTATTTT.

This clonotype was observed a handful of times. The rearrangement uses TRBV5-5 and TRBJ2-2, with D tentatively TRBD2 (5 bases). Trimming shortened V by 6 bases and J by 2 bases, and 14 bases separated the two germline ends. CDR1 is SGHKS, CDR2 YYEKEE, per germline (reference sequence). The CDR3 runs to 15 residues. The CDR3 nucleotides are TGTGCCAGCACTATCCCGGGGATCAACACCGGGGAGCTGTTTTTT. This encodes CASTIPGINTGELFF. Full variable domain (remainder filled in from reference TRBV5-5 and TRBJ2-2): DAGVTQSPTHLIKTRGQQVTLRCSPISGHKSVSWYQQVLGQGPQFIFQYYEKEERGRGNFPDRFSARQFPNYSSELNVNALLLGDSALYLCASTIPGINTGELFFGEGSRLTVL.

This clonotype was observed many times. The rearrangement uses TRBV6-5 and TRBJ1-1; TRBD1 agrees at 7 bases. The trim removed 8 bases at V and 0 bases at J, leaving 9 bases unmatched. The CDR3 contains 15 residues. The germline gives CDR1 MNHEY, CDR2 SVGAGI. CDR3 sequence reads: CASRDRSLLNTEAFF. Here the CDR3 DNA reads TGTGCCAGCCGGGACAGAAGTTTATTGAACACTGAAGCTTTCTTT.

This sequence joins TRBV12-5 and TRBJ2-7; TRBD2 is a possible D gene (5 bases). This CDR3 spans 13 amino acids. The germline CDR1 and CDR2 sequences are LGHNT and FRNRAP. Trimming cost V 3 bases and J 6 bases, with 12 bases left between them. CDR3 loop: CASGFDRGSEQYF. In DNA, the CDR3 is TGTGCTAGTGGTTTTGACCGGGGTAGCGAGCAGTACTTC. Together with reference TRBV12-5 and TRBJ2-7, the CDR3 gives the full variable domain: DARVTQTPRHKVTEMGQEVTMRCQPILGHNTVFWYRQTMMQGLELLAYFRNRAPLDDSGMPKDRFSAEMPDATLATLKIQPSEPRDSAVYFCASGFDRGSEQYFGPGTRLTVT.

This clonotype was picked up a small number of times. The V call is TRBV12-3 or TRBV12-4, the J call TRBJ2-2; D call uncertain. V was trimmed by 3 bases and J by 8 bases, leaving 10 bases between them. The CDR3 covers 13 residues. DNA for the CDR3: TGTGCCAGCAGTTTGTTGAGCGCTGGGGAGCTGTTTTTT. It encodes CASSLLSAGELFF.

This chain uses TRBV6-5 with TRBJ2-7; D possibly uses TRBD1 or TRBD2 (5 bases each). The CDR3 runs to 15 residues. Deletions cut 4 bases from V and 2 bases from J, with 15 bases between. CDR1 is MNHEY, CDR2 SVGAGI, per germline. CDR3 region: CASSSWDGMAYEQYF. CDR3 bases: TGTGCCAGCAGTTCCTGGGACGGAATGGCCTACGAGCAGTACTTC.

This clonotype has only a few counts. V gene TRBV5-6 combines with J gene TRBJ1-2; tentatively, D is TRBD1 (5 bases). V was pared by 4 bases and J by 2 bases, with 12 bases between. This CDR3 spans 14 amino acids. Germline V gene sequence: CDR1 SGHDT, CDR2 YYEEEE. The CDR3 sequence: CASSDPGPNYGYTF. In DNA form, the CDR3 reads TGTGCCAGCAGCGACCCGGGACCGAACTATGGCTACACCTTC.

The V call is TRBV27, the J call TRBJ2-7; 12 bases agree with TRBD2. The CDR3 runs 15 residues. Germline V gene data show CDR1 as MNHEY and CDR2 as SMNVEV (reference sequence). V shed 3 bases, J shed 5 bases, and the junction held 5 bases outside the gene matches. The chain's CDR3 is CASSFTSGGRHEQYF. CDR3 sequence (DNA): TGTGCCAGCAGTTTTACTAGCGGGGGGCGCCACGAGCAGTACTTC.

Remarks on this clonotype: The junction departs from the called germline gene at one end, perhaps through a read error. J is TRBJ2-7 and V is TRBV20-1, with 8 bases fitting TRBD1. The length of the CDR3 is 13 residues. CDR1 is DFQATT and CDR2 is SNEGSKA in the germline V gene (reference sequence). The CDR3 region has the DNA TGCGGTGCTACAGGGGGGCCCTCCTACGAGCAGTACTTC. It codes for CGATGGPSYEQYF.

This clonotype was observed a handful of times. This chain uses TRBV7-2 with TRBJ2-5, with D perhaps TRBD1 (6 bases). Germline-derived CDR1 and CDR2 are SGHTA and FQGNSA. Trimming pared 4 bases from V and 9 bases from J, leaving 15 bases between. CDR3 length: 13 amino acids. CDR3: CASSSPTGLAQYF. In DNA, the CDR3 is TGTGCCAGCAGCTCCCCTACAGGGCTGGCCCAGTACTTC.

This clonotype was recorded many times. This chain links TRBV20-1 with TRBJ2-5, with D unresolved. Germline V gives CDR1 DFQATT, CDR2 SNEGSKA (reference sequence). V gave up 2 bases and J gave up 5 bases, with 12 bases separating them. The CDR3 runs to 13 residues. This chain's CDR3 is CSARTGLVETQYF. For the CDR3, the DNA is TGCAGTGCTAGAACGGGCCTAGTCGAGACCCAGTACTTC.

As DNA, the CDR3 is TGTGCCAGCAGCTTAGTAAGGGGTTTGGCCTTCTTC. Encoded protein: CASSLVRGLAFF. The chain is built from TRBV7-2 and TRBJ2-1; perhaps TRBD1 as D (5 bases). The CDR3 runs 12 residues. Germline lookup yields CDR1 SGHTA and CDR2 FQGNSA. The V and J ends lost 1 base and 16 bases respectively, with 14 bases between them.

This clonotype occurred a few times. The V gene is TRBV12-3 or TRBV12-4, the J gene TRBJ2-3; D could derive from TRBD1 or TRBD2 (5 bases each). This CDR3 spans 13 amino acids. V lost 6 bases, J lost 4 bases, and 11 bases lay in between. CDR3 residues: CASRRVGADTQYF. The CDR3 DNA reads as TGTGCCAGCAGGAGGGTGGGGGCAGATACGCAGTATTTT.

The rearrangement links TRBV29-1 to TRBJ1-1, with D possibly TRBD1 on 5 matching bases. The CDR3 spans 18 residues. The V gene's germline CDR1 is SQVTM and CDR2 ANQGSEA. The V and J ends lost 2 bases and 5 bases respectively, with 27 bases between them. The CDR3 sequence: CSVELPEGLWGRGTEAFF. CDR3 DNA: TGCAGCGTTGAATTGCCCGAGGGGCTCTGGGGCCGAGGGACTGAAGCTTTCTTT.

This clonotype was counted between two and nine times. The chain employs TRBV20-1 and TRBJ1-1, with 9 bases lining up with TRBD1. Germline V gene data show CDR1 as DFQATT and CDR2 as SNEGSKA (reference sequence). Unmatched junction bases numbered 6, after V lost 5 bases and J lost 5 bases. The CDR3 covers 13 residues. CDR3 DNA: TGCAGTGCTCCGGACAGGGGTTATACTGAAGCTTTCTTT. It translates to CSAPDRGYTEAFF.

The rearrangement links TRBV6-6 to TRBJ1-1; possibly TRBD1 for D (6 bases). Trimming pared 5 bases from V and 10 bases from J, leaving 14 bases between. Germline-derived CDR1 and CDR2 are MNHNY and SVGAGI (reference sequence). The CDR3 length is 12 residues. The CDR3 bases are TGTGCCAGCAGTGGGGGAGGGGGGAGAGCTTTCTTT. This gives the protein CASSGGGGRAFF.

The chain joins TRBV6-6 to TRBJ2-5, with D uncertain. Trimming took 0 bases from V and 3 from J, leaving 5 bases between them. CDR1 is MNHNY, CDR2 SVGAGI, per germline (reference sequence). This CDR3 contains 13 residues. Written as DNA, the CDR3 is TGTGCCAGCAGTTACTCCATCGAAGAGACCCAGTACTTC. Translated: CASSYSIEETQYF.